This T cell receptor (beta chain) was identified during a study of CD8 T cells in ankylosing spondylitis. V lost 2 bases and J 2 bases, leaving 3 bases between the germline ends. CDR3 size: 12 residues. Germline CDR1 is LGHDT and CDR2 is YNNKEL (reference sequence). At least ten counts were recorded for this clonotype. Via MiXCR, TCRdb re-called the 5' RACE reads, giving one row per CDR3 protein. The data hold under 250,000 distinct CDR3 sequences, with roughly 10% observed a single time. The specimen sequenced was blood, either unsorted or a sorted T cell fraction (not recorded which). The receptor was isolated from a male donor with ankylosing spondylitis or in good health (not recorded which). The V call is TRBV3-1, the J call TRBJ2-5; no clear D. The CDR3 here is CASSQPQETQYF. CDR3 bases: TGTGCCAGCAGCCAACCGCAAGAGACCCAGTACTTC.